This record looks at one TCR beta chain sequence and its context. Its antigen is not known. This record belongs to a study of early stage breast cancer tumors. General study points: Blood repertoires resembled normal breast more than tumor. Tumors had approximately 2.5-fold higher T cell density than normal breast.

The data were produced by immunoSEQ multiplex PCR, yet TCRdb's version contains in-frame clones alone and is incomplete. This table holds 50,000 to 65,000 clones, roughly 80% found once. The CDR3 loop spans 16 amino acids. The V gene lost 3 bases and the J gene lost 1 base, with 16 bases spanning the gap. CDR1 is SGHRS, CDR2 YFSETQ, per germline. The sequencing input was blood. The clonotype comes from a person younger than 45 with breast cancer. The chain carries TRBV5-1 and TRBJ1-1; no firm D call. This CDR3 reads CASSSEVLVENTEAFF. CDR3 coding DNA: TGCGCCAGCAGCTCCGAGGTCCTGGTGGAGAACACTGAAGCTTTCTTT.